This T cell receptor (beta chain) stems from a study of tumor-infiltrating lymphocytes in oesophageal squamous cell carcinoma. This CDR3 is 14 amino acids long. The V and J ends lost 5 bases and 4 bases, in that order; junction bases with no gene match: 6. Germline V gives CDR1 KGHSH, CDR2 LQKENI. One entry per CDR3 protein results from TCRdb running MiXCR on the PCR reads. The data show some 14,000 distinct CDR3 sequences, around 50% seen once. This clonotype was detected ten times or more. What was sequenced was esophageal tumor tissue. This sequence originates from a male donor with esophageal squamous cell carcinoma. The V call is TRBV18, the J call TRBJ2-3; the match to TRBD1 covers 7 bases. The CDR3 is CASSTSQGPDTQYF. The CDR3, as DNA: TGTGCCAGCTCAACTTCACAGGGGCCAGATACGCAGTATTTT.